This T cell receptor beta chain was found in a study of T cell responses to AZD1222 COVID-19 vaccine. About the research overall: Second-dose intervals near 4 or 12 weeks were combined. Study-level results: There were mostly white British donors and more females than males, and clonal diversity was possibly underestimated. Targeting of unmutated variant regions was reportedly seen in nearly half of spike-specific TCRs.

The CDR3 is made up of 16 amino acids. Trimming took 0 bases from V and 0 from J, leaving 12 bases between them. CDR1 GTSNPN and CDR2 SVGIG come from the germline V gene (reference sequence). Produced via immunoSEQ multiplex PCR; TCRdb's table is partial and in-frame only. The top ten hold 2% to 2.5% of the sample, which has about 86,000 clones, more than 70% seen once. Note on this clone: Antigen unknown.

This TCR was recovered from an adult in good health. The sample in question was peripheral blood, obtained on day 0 of AZD1222 vaccination. This chain uses TRBV30 with TRBJ1-5; D gene ambiguous. CDR3 in amino acids: CAWSVNGRNSNQPQHF. CDR3 in DNA: TGTGCCTGGAGTGTAAACGGACGAAATAGCAATCAGCCCCAGCATTTT.